These 10 T cell receptor beta chains were all obtained from the same sample, sequenced in a study of shared clonotypes between healthy human individuals (TCRdb year 2020). The library relied on the immunoSEQ multiplex PCR assay. The clones in this table, taken by TCRdb from immuneACCESS, are in-frame only. Not every clone is retained; where verified, under half of the shortfall comes from an unresolved V gene, and the cause of the rest is unknown. Here the sample has around 1.1 million clones; about 80% occur a single time. The biggest ten clones account for roughly 0.83% of the sample. Sequenced material: memory CD4+ T cells from PBMCs. Interpreted using the paper, the cell subset or site label stands for: CD45RA-negative fraction. The origin of the receptors is a man between 18 and 29 years old in good health. Some clones in this sample may be carry-over from other donors' samples.

A word on this clone: The sample holds other DNA sequences that translate to the same CDR3. The chain's CDR3 is CASSTGTRQETQYF. CDR3 nucleotides: TGCGCCAGCAGCACGGGGACTAGACAAGAGACCCAGTACTTC. The chain employs TRBV5-1 and TRBJ2-5; 8 nucleotides match TRBD2. The CDR3 extends over 14 amino acids. Looked up from germline, CDR1 is SGHRS and CDR2 is YFSETQ. The J segment lost 2 bases and the V segment lost 4 bases, leaving 4 bases of the junction unmatched.

This clone was seen more than once but under ten times. The chain has TRBV4-1 and TRBJ1-1; possible D gene TRBD1, 5 bases. Trimming cost V 1 base and J 12 bases, with 15 bases left between them. This CDR3 has 13 amino acids. The V gene's germline CDR1 is MGHRA and CDR2 YSYEKL. CDR3 protein: CASSQAGTRGTFF. CDR3 nucleotides: TGCGCCAGCAGCCAAGCCGGGACCCGGGGAACTTTCTTT.

This sequence joins TRBV27 and TRBJ1-5; no clear D. CDR3 length: 16 residues. Germline values: CDR1 MNHEY, CDR2 SMNVEV (reference sequence). V shed 2 bases and J shed 2 bases, with 13 bases lying between them. CDR3 sequence: CASSLRATSGNQPQHF. The CDR3 DNA follows: TGTGCCAGCAGTTTAAGGGCCACATCGGGCAATCAGCCCCAGCATTTT.

The chain couples TRBV5-4 to TRBJ1-1; no clear D. Deletions cut 5 bases from V and 3 bases from J, with 11 bases between. The germline CDR1 and CDR2 sequences are SGHNT and YYREEE (reference sequence). This CDR3 region has 13 residues. The CDR3, as DNA: TGTGCCAGCAGATCATCAGATGACACTGAAGCTTTCTTT. It encodes CASRSSDDTEAFF.

The gene calls are TRBV5-1 and TRBJ2-3; no clear D. The CDR3 contains 15 residues. V gave up 4 bases and J gave up 2 bases, with 14 bases separating them. Germline-derived CDR1 and CDR2 are SGHRS and YFSETQ. The CDR3 bases are TGCGCCAGCAGCACGCAATTATTTGACACAGATACGCAGTATTTT. It specifies CASSTQLFDTDTQYF.

The chain uses TRBV4-1 and TRBJ1-3; D ambiguous. The germline CDR1 and CDR2 sequences are MGHRA and YSYEKL. V was clipped by 0 bases and J by 1 base, with 13 bases between them. CDR3 length equals 17 residues. The CDR3 loop reads CASSQDLRVRSGNTIYF. CDR3 in DNA: TGCGCCAGCAGCCAAGATCTGAGGGTTAGGTCTGGAAACACCATATATTTT.

The chain combines TRBV5-1 with TRBJ2-7; 8 nucleotides match TRBD1. The CDR3 totals 15 residues. V shed 4 bases, J shed 2 bases, and the junction held 8 bases outside the gene matches. Germline V lookup: CDR1 SGHRS, CDR2 YFSETQ. CDR3 in DNA: TGCGCCAGCAGCCACGACAGGGGTTGGGCCTACGAGCAGTACTTC. Its protein is CASSHDRGWAYEQYF.

This clone has more than one count but fewer than ten. The rearrangement links TRBV29-1 to TRBJ1-2; no definite D call. Per germline, CDR1 SQVTM and CDR2 ANQGSEA. V lost 4 bases and J lost 2, with 11 bases in between. The CDR3 is made up of 13 amino acids. The CDR3 region is CSVVVWANYGYTF. DNA for the CDR3: TGCAGCGTTGTCGTATGGGCAAACTATGGCTACACCTTC.

This clone was detected once. V usage is TRBV5-1 and J usage is TRBJ1-1; possibly TRBD1 for D (6 bases). V lost 4 bases and J 0 bases, leaving 10 bases between the germline ends. CDR3 size: 14 residues. CDR1 is SGHRS and CDR2 is YFSETQ in the germline V gene. This chain's CDR3 is CASSMGHLNTEAFF. The CDR3 region has the DNA TGCGCCAGCAGCATGGGACATCTGAACACTGAAGCTTTCTTT.

This chain uses TRBV5-1 with TRBJ2-7, with TRBD2 matching 9 bases. Germline V CDR1 and CDR2: SGHRS, YFSETQ. The CDR3 is 14 residues long. V gave up 4 bases and J gave up 5 bases; unmatched junction bases: 7. This CDR3 reads CASSAAGTSNEQYF. The CDR3 coding sequence is TGCGCCAGCAGCGCAGCCGGGACTAGCAACGAGCAGTACTTC.